These T cell receptor beta chains were read from a single sample in a study of T cells in Graves' hyperthyroidism and ophthalmopathy. TCRdb re-analysed the multiplex PCR reads in MiXCR, keeping a single row per CDR3 protein. Altogether about 400,000 distinct CDR3 sequences are present, about a sixth being singletons, with the ten largest covering 7.5% to 8%. Sequencing used blood. The source is a woman aged 18 to 35 with Graves' hyperthyroidism. The CDR3 runs from the conserved cysteine through the conserved F or W. D genes are given only for firm matches. Clone size is given for some rows only: seen once, a few or many times, or a class if the clone is expanded.

v_call,d_call,j_call,clone_size,cdr3_nt,cdr3_aa
TRBV24-1,TRBD1,TRBJ2-2,many,TGTGCCACCAGTGATCCCCGCACAGGGGGTAACACCGGGGAGCTGTTTTTT,CATSDPRTGGNTGELFF
TRBV30,TRBD1,TRBJ2-7,many,TGTGCCTGGGGATCGGACAGGGGACACGAGCAGTACTTC,CAWGSDRGHEQYF
TRBV2,-,TRBJ1-2,many,TGTGCCAGCAGCCCGGCCGGGGCTAGTAACTATGGCTACACCTTC,CASSPAGASNYGYTF
TRBV19,TRBD1,TRBJ2-1,many,TGTGCCAGTAGTCAGAGGACAGGGGGCTCGAATGAGCAGTTCTTC,CASSQRTGGSNEQFF
TRBV24-1,-,TRBJ2-1,many,TGTGCCACCAGTGCCGGACTCTCCTACAATGAGCAGTTCTTC,CATSAGLSYNEQFF
TRBV6-1,TRBD1,TRBJ2-1,many,TGTGCCAGCAGTGAAAGGACAGGGGGGAAAGGTGAGCAGTTCTTC,CASSERTGGKGEQFF
TRBV11-2,TRBD1,TRBJ1-1,few,TGTGCCAGCAGCTTAGTCGGGACAGAAAAAAACACTGAAGCTTTCTTT,CASSLVGTEKNTEAFF
TRBV9,TRBD2,TRBJ2-1,-,TGTGCCAGCAGCGTAGGGGCTAGCGGCTACAATGAGCAGTTCTTC,CASSVGASGYNEQFF
TRBV3-1,TRBD1,TRBJ2-1,-,TGTGCCAGCAGCCAAGACTGGACGGGGACAGGGAACAATGAGCAGTTCTTC,CASSQDWTGTGNNEQFF
TRBV19,-,TRBJ1-1,-,TGTGCCGCCACTCAAGGCGTCACTGAAGCTTTCTTT,CAATQGVTEAFF
TRBV6-2/TRBV6-3,-,TRBJ1-5,many,TGTGCCAGCAGTTACTTCGGCGTCAATCAGCCCCAGCATTTT,CASSYFGVNQPQHF
TRBV6-1,-,TRBJ1-2,-,TGTGCCAGCACCGTGACTCCTTATGGCTACACCTTC,CASTVTPYGYTF
TRBV20-1,-,TRBJ1-2,many,TGCAGTGCCTCCCTTTTCGGGCTCCAACTGGGGTATGGCTACACCTTC,CSASLFGLQLGYGYTF
TRBV20-1,TRBD2,TRBJ2-3,many,TGCAGTGCCACACGGGCGCGGGGGGGCACAGATACGCAGTATTTT,CSATRARGGTDTQYF
TRBV7-3,TRBD2,TRBJ2-3,many,TGTGCCAGCAGCTTAACGACTAGCGGGAGGGTAAGCACAGATACGCAGTATTTT,CASSLTTSGRVSTDTQYF
TRBV28,-,TRBJ1-5,-,TGTGCCAACACCCTGGGAAAGGGCAATCAGCCCCAGCATTTT,CANTLGKGNQPQHF
TRBV20-1,-,TRBJ2-1,many,TGCAGTGGGGCGGGCCCCCCAGCGAGCTCCTACAATGAGCAGTTCTTC,CSGAGPPASSYNEQFF
TRBV7-2,TRBD1,TRBJ2-7,many,TGTGCCAGCAGCTTAGCAGGGACAGAAAGCTCCTACGAGCAGTACTTC,CASSLAGTESSYEQYF
TRBV5-4,-,TRBJ1-1,many,TGTGCCAGCAGCTTCTGGCGATTTGAAGCTTTCTTT,CASSFWRFEAFF
TRBV18,TRBD2,TRBJ2-1,many,TGTGCCAGCTCACCTGGACTAGGGGCCTACAATGAGCAGTTCTTC,CASSPGLGAYNEQFF
TRBV2,-,TRBJ1-5,-,TGTGCCAGCAGGGGGCGGAATCAGCCCCAGCATTTT,CASRGRNQPQHF
TRBV28,TRBD1,TRBJ1-1,-,TGTGCCAGCAGTTTATGGAATGGAGGCAGGGGGGACACTGAAGCTTTCTTT,CASSLWNGGRGDTEAFF
TRBV12-3/TRBV12-4,-,TRBJ2-7,-,TGTGCCAGCAGTAGGGATTTCGCCGAGCAGTACTTC,CASSRDFAEQYF
TRBV4-2,-,TRBJ1-6,-,TGTGCCAGCAGCGCCTCCCCCTCCTATAATTCACCCCTCCACTTT,CASSASPSYNSPLHF
TRBV5-5,-,TRBJ2-7,-,TGTGCCAGCAGCTTGGGAGAATTGAGAGGCTACGAGCAGTACTTC,CASSLGELRGYEQYF
TRBV3-1,-,TRBJ2-4,many,TGTGCCAGCAGCCAAGACGACCGGGGCTTAGCCAAAAACATTCAGTACTTC,CASSQDDRGLAKNIQYF
TRBV20-1,TRBD1,TRBJ2-7,many,TGCAGTGCCTTCACCAGGACAGGACCCTCCTACGAGCAGTACTTC,CSAFTRTGPSYEQYF
TRBV7-3,-,TRBJ1-2,-,TGTGCCAGCAGCTTAACGGAAGACAGCCGAGCCTATGGCTACACCTTC,CASSLTEDSRAYGYTF
TRBV20-1,TRBD2,TRBJ2-5,-,TGCAGTGCTAGAGATCTAGGACTAGGCTCTACTCAAGAGACCCAGTACTTC,CSARDLGLGSTQETQYF
TRBV13,TRBD1,TRBJ1-2,many,TGTGCCAGCAGCCCTAACAGGGGAGATGGCTACACCTTC,CASSPNRGDGYTF
TRBV9,TRBD1,TRBJ1-2,few,TGTGCCAGCAGCGTAGGCGCAGGGGGCGGGGGCTACACCTTC,CASSVGAGGGGYTF
TRBV24-1,-,TRBJ2-5,-,TGTGCCACCTCGAGGGGGGAGTCACCCCAAGAGACCCAGTACTTC,CATSRGESPQETQYF
TRBV10-3,-,TRBJ1-6,many,TGTGCCATCAGTGCCTACCCCGTTCGCGGGAGGAATTCACCCCTCCACTTT,CAISAYPVRGRNSPLHF
TRBV24-1,TRBD1,TRBJ2-2,many,TGTGCCACCAGTGATCCCCGACAGGGCGGTACCGGGGAGCTGTTTTTT,CATSDPRQGGTGELFF
TRBV2,-,TRBJ1-4,many,TGTGCCAGCATCCCGGGTGGGGGAATTGAAAAACTGTTTTTT,CASIPGGGIEKLFF
TRBV19,-,TRBJ1-6,-,TGTGCCAGTAGTCGGACAGACTTTAATTCACCCCTCCACTTT,CASSRTDFNSPLHF
TRBV19,TRBD1,TRBJ1-6,few,TGTGCCAGTAGCAGGGGGCTTAATTCACCCCTCCACTTT,CASSRGLNSPLHF
TRBV5-1,TRBD1,TRBJ2-4,-,TGCGCCAGCAGCCCAAGTCCCGGGACAGGTTTGGAAAACATTCAGTACTTC,CASSPSPGTGLENIQYF
TRBV28,-,TRBJ1-5,many,TGTGCCAGCAGTTTAACGCAGGGCCCTAGCAATCAGCCCCAGCATTTT,CASSLTQGPSNQPQHF
TRBV29-1,-,TRBJ1-5,-,TGCAGCGTTGAGGGAGGATATAGCAATCAGCCCCAGCATTTT,CSVEGGYSNQPQHF
TRBV20-1,-,TRBJ2-1,many,TGCAGTGCTAGAGCTGGAATGGTCAATGAGCAGTTCTTC,CSARAGMVNEQFF
TRBV12-3/TRBV12-4,TRBD1,TRBJ1-4,many,TGTGCCAGCAGTTTCGACAGGGGTCGCCTTAATGAAAAACTGTTTTTT,CASSFDRGRLNEKLFF
TRBV20-1,-,TRBJ2-1,many,TGCAGTGCTCCCCGAGATGTTGAGCAGTTCTTC,CSAPRDVEQFF
TRBV6-1,-,TRBJ1-5,many,TGTGCCAGCAGCCTTAAGGGGCAGCCCCAGCATTTT,CASSLKGQPQHF
TRBV28,-,TRBJ1-2,many,TGTGCCAGCAGTTTAATAGGGGGATATGGCTACACCTTC,CASSLIGGYGYTF
TRBV20-1,TRBD2,TRBJ2-3,many,TGCAGTGCTAGGGGGACTAGCGGGAGGACAGATACGCAGTATTTT,CSARGTSGRTDTQYF
TRBV7-9,TRBD2,TRBJ2-7,few,TGTGCCAGCAGCTTCATCGCGGGAGAGCTCTACGAGCAGTACTTC,CASSFIAGELYEQYF
TRBV5-4,-,TRBJ1-6,once,TGTGCCAGCAGCTCCACGGGACGGGTTAATTCACCCCTCCACTTT,CASSSTGRVNSPLHF
TRBV6-1,TRBD2,TRBJ2-3,many,TGTGCCAGCAGGAGGACTAGCGGGATTAGGACAGATACGCAGTATTTT,CASRRTSGIRTDTQYF
TRBV19,TRBD2,TRBJ2-7,-,TGTGCCAGTAGTTACAACGGGAGGGCCATCTACGAGCAGTACTTC,CASSYNGRAIYEQYF
TRBV12-5,-,TRBJ2-3,many,TGTGCTAGTGGTCCCCGCATACGCACAGATACGCAGTATTTT,CASGPRIRTDTQYF
TRBV19,-,TRBJ1-2,few,TGTGCCAGTAGTCCCCACAGGGTTCCTAACTATGGCTACACCTTC,CASSPHRVPNYGYTF
TRBV2,TRBD1,TRBJ2-7,-,TGTGCCAGCAGGACCGGGACAGGCTACGAGCAGTACTTC,CASRTGTGYEQYF
TRBV2,TRBD2,TRBJ2-2,many,TGTGCCAGCAGCCTAGCGGGAGGGCCACCGGGGGAGCTGTTTTTT,CASSLAGGPPGELFF
TRBV27,TRBD2,TRBJ2-7,-,TGTGCCAGCAAACTAGCGGGAGGGCCGAACGAGCAGTACTTC,CASKLAGGPNEQYF
TRBV7-9,-,TRBJ1-5,many,TGTGCCAGCAGCTACGACGGTAGCAATCAGCCCCAGCATTTT,CASSYDGSNQPQHF
TRBV27,-,TRBJ2-1,many,TGTGCCAGCAGTTTATCGACGGTCCTCTCCTACAATGAGCAGTTCTTC,CASSLSTVLSYNEQFF
TRBV5-1,-,TRBJ2-2,many,TGCGCCAGCAGCCACCCGGGGGGGGAGCTGTTTTTT,CASSHPGGELFF
TRBV5-5,-,TRBJ2-1,many,TGTGCCAGCAGGCCGCGACTCGCCACGAGCTCCTACAATGAGCAGTTCTTC,CASRPRLATSSYNEQFF
TRBV4-1,-,TRBJ2-5,-,TGCGCCAGCAGCCAACACCCAGGCGCCGGGACGGATCAAGAGACCCAGTACTTC,CASSQHPGAGTDQETQYF